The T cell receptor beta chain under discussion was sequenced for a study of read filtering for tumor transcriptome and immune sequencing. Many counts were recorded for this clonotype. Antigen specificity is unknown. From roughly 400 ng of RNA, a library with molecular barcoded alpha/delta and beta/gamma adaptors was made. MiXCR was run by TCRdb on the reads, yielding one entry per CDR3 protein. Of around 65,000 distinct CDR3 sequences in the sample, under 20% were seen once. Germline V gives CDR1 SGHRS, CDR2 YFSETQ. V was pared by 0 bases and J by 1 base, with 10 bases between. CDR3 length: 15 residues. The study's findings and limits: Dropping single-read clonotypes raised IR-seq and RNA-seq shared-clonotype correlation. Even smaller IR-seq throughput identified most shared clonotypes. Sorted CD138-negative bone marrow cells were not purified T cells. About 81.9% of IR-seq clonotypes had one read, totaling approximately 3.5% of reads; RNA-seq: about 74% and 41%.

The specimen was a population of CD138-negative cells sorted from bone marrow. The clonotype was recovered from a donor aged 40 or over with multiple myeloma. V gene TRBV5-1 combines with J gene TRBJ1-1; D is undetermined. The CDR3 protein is CASSLGGSRNTEAFF. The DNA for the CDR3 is TGCGCCAGCAGCTTGGGTGGCTCTCGGAACACTGAAGCTTTCTTT.